This T cell receptor beta chain was recorded in a study of T cells in Graves' hyperthyroidism and ophthalmopathy. TCR beta CDR3 regions were amplified from RNA transcripts. The study used the HTBI primer set for a first-round RT-PCR of the TCR CDR3. TCRdb analysed the multiplex PCR reads with MiXCR anew, one entry per CDR3 protein. The sample has about 410,000 distinct CDR3 sequences, about 14% seen once. Germline loops: CDR1 MNHEY, CDR2 SMNVEV (reference sequence). V lost 1 base, J lost 2 bases, and 13 bases lay in between. The length of the CDR3 is 16 residues. This clonotype came up many times. The V gene is TRBV27, the J gene TRBJ2-3, with a weak D call TRBD2 (5 bases). The sample taken for sequencing was blood. This clonotype was obtained from a man in his late teens or twenties with Graves' ophthalmopathy. Written as DNA, the CDR3 is TGTGCCAGCAGTTTATTTCGGGGTCAATCCACAGATACGCAGTATTTT. Its protein product is CASSLFRGQSTDTQYF.